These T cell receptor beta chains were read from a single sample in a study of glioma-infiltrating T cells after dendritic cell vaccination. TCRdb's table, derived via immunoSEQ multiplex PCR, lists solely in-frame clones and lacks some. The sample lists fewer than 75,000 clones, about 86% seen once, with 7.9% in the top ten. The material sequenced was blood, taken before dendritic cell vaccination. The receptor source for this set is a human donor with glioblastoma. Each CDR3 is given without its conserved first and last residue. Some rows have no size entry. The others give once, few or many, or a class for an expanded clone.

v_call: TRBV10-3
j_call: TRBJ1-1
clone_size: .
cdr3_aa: AISLQGDTEAF

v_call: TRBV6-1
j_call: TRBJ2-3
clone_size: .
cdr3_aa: ASSEGLAGWTQY

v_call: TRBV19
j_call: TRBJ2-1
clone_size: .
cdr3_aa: ASSISSSYNEQF

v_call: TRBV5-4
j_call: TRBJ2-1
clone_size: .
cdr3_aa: ASSSAVRGDKNEQF

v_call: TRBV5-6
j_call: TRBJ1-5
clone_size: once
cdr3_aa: ASSRGTGGNNQPQH

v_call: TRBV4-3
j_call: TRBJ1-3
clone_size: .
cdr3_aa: ASSQSLTGTGNTIY

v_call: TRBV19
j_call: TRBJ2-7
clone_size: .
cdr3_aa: ASSTGTVNSYEQY

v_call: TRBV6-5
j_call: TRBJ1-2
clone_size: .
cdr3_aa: ASSFRDREFYGYT

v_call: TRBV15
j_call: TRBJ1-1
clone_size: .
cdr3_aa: ATSRDLFEAF

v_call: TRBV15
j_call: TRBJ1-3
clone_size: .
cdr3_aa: ATSRSATDSGNTIY

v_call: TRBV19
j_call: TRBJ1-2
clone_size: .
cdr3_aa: ASSLNSGTGGGGYT

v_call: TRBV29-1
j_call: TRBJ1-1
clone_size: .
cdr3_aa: SVRQESSTEAF

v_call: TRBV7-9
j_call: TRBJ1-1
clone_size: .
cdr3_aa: ASSFGRGPEAF

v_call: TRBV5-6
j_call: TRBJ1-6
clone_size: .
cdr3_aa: ASSLTDFFSSYNSPLH

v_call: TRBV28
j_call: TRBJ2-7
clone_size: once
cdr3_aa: ASSAGQGGSYEQY

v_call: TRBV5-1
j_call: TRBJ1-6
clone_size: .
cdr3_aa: ASSLAATGGSPLH

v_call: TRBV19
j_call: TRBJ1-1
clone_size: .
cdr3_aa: ASKIQGATTEAF

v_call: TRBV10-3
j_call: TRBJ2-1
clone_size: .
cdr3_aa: AIKGTTDNEQF

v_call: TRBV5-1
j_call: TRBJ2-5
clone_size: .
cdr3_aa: ASSWGLAGGAMQETQY

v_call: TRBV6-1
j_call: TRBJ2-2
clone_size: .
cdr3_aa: ASSVPGELF

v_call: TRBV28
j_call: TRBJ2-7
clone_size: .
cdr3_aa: ASSPYSYEQY

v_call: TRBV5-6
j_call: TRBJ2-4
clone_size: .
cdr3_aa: ASSPRWDRGENIQY

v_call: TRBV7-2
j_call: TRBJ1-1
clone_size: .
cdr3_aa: ASSLYNSDTEAF

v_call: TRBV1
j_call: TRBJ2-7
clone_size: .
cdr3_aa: TSSPTGSFEQY

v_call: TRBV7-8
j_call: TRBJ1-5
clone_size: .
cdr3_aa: ASSLAEGNQPQH

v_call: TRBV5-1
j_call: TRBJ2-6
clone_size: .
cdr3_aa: ASSLDFDGSGANVLT

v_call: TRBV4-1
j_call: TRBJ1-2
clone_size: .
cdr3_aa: ASSQTTDRAGFGGYT

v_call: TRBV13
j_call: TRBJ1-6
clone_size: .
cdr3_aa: ASSPGTGNSPLH

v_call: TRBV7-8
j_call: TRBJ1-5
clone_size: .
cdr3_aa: ASGGGMGFGNQPQH

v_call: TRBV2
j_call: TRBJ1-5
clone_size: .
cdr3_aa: ASSEGSNQPQH

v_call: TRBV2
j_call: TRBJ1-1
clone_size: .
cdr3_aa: ASNLQGNTEAF

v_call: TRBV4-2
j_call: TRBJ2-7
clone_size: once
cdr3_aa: ASSREVEGAYEQY

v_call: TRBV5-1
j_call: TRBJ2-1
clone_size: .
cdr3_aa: ASSGLAGASNEQF

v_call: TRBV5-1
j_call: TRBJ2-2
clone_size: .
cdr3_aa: ASSSAPLSTGELF

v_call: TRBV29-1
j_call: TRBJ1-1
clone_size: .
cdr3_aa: SGYRGQAF

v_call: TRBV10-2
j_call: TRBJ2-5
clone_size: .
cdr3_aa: ASRTGGGETQY

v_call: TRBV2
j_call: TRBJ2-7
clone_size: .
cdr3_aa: ASSPTGDEQY

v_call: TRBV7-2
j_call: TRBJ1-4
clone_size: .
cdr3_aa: ASSPGQDGNEKLF

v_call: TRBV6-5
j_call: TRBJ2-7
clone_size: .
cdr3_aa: ASSYSRRGPYEQY

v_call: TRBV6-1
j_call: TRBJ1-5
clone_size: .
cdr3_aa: ASSEAGGVNQPQH

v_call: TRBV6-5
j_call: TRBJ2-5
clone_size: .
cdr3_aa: ASSYRGQLQETQY

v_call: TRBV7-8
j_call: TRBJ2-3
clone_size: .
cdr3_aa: ASSLEGSGSPGSDTQY

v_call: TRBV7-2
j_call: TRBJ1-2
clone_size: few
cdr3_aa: ASSLSGQGARYGYT

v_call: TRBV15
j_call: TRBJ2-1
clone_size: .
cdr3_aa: ATSRDQGIAGGRWEGNEQF

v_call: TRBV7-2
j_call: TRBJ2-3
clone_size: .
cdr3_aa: ASSLRSRGSTDTQY

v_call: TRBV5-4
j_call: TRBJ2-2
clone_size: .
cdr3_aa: ASSHDRANTGELF

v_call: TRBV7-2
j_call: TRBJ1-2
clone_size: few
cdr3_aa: ASSLGLGTGFQGYT

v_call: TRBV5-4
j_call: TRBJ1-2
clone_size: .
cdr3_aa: ASSLKRDSFYGYT